The 18 T cell receptor beta chains presented below share a single source sample, sequenced in a study of T cell repertoires in cytomegalovirus infection. MiXCR was run by TCRdb on the reads, yielding one entry per CDR3 protein. The table has some 700,000 distinct CDR3 sequences, 35% to 40% seen once. Sequenced sample: PBMCs. The receptors derive from a human donor in good health (CMV status not recorded). Some clones in this sample may be carry-over from other donors' samples.

The table lists this clonotype with a count of one. V and J are TRBV7-9 and TRBJ2-2; the D call may be TRBD1 or TRBD2 (5 bases each). Germline loops: CDR1 SEHNR, CDR2 FQNEAQ (reference sequence). This CDR3 spans 14 amino acids. Trimming took off 7 bases at V and 4 bases at J, with 13 bases between the two ends. This CDR3 is CASIPGTATGELFF. The CDR3 DNA follows: TGTGCCAGCATTCCCGGGACGGCCACCGGGGAGCTGTTTTTT.

A few counts support this clonotype. The chain couples TRBV7-2 to TRBJ1-1; tentative D call: TRBD1 (5 bases). Germline CDR1 reads SGHTA; CDR2 reads FQGNSA. The germline V and J ends were trimmed by 6 bases and 4 bases, with 18 bases remaining between them. CDR3 length equals 15 residues. The CDR3 is CASSPSPGRSTEAFF. CDR3 in DNA: TGTGCCAGCAGTCCAAGCCCAGGGAGGAGCACTGAAGCTTTCTTT.

This sequence joins TRBV19 and TRBJ2-5; D gene unclear. The ends were cut back, 4 bases at V and 9 bases at J, with 12 bases in the middle. Germline V lookup: CDR1 LNHDA, CDR2 SQIVND (reference sequence). The CDR3 loop spans 12 amino acids. This CDR3 reads CASSTLLAPQYF. Here the CDR3 DNA reads TGTGCCAGTAGTACCCTATTAGCTCCCCAGTACTTC.

A single count supports this clonotype. A read error is likely, as this CDR3 ends without the conserved phenylalanine or tryptophan. The rearrangement joins TRBV28 to TRBJ2-1; D uncertain. V lost 7 bases, J lost 4 bases, and 20 bases lay in between. This CDR3 has 16 amino acids. The germline gives CDR1 MDHEN, CDR2 SYDVKM. The CDR3 DNA is TGTGCCAGCACCACATCTGACCCCGAAAGGTACAATGAGCAGTTCTTA. Its translation: CASTTSDPERYNEQFL.

In regard to this clonotype: A much larger clone is a single base away; this may be a read error. In DNA, the CDR3 is TGTGCCAGCAGCAAGGCCAGGAAATCCTACAATGAGCAGTTCTTC. Protein sequence: CASSKARKSYNEQFF. This rearrangement joins TRBV7-2 to TRBJ2-1; D is undetermined. The germline V gene has CDR1 SGHTA and CDR2 FQGNSA. This CDR3 has 15 amino acids. V shed 5 bases and J shed 1 base, with 12 bases lying between them.

The J gene is TRBJ2-1, the V gene TRBV7-3; D possibly uses TRBD1 or TRBD2 (7 bases each). The CDR3 covers 14 residues. Germline CDR1 is SGHTA and CDR2 is FQGTGA. V gave up 5 bases and J gave up 8 bases, with 16 bases separating them. The CDR3 region is CASSPGGGRDEQFF. The DNA of the CDR3 is TGTGCCAGCAGCCCAGGGGGGGGTAGGGATGAGCAGTTCTTC.

This clonotype showed up just a few times. This chain links TRBV7-2 with TRBJ2-1, with 13 bases that match TRBD2. V lost 2 bases to trimming and J lost 8 bases; unmatched junction nucleotides: 12. This CDR3 comprises 18 residues. Germline CDR1 is SGHTA and CDR2 is FQGNSA. Written as DNA, the CDR3 is TGTGCCAGCAGCTTAAGGGGGGGACTAGCGGGAAGGGTCTATGAGCAGTTCTTC. It encodes CASSLRGGLAGRVYEQFF.

The J gene is TRBJ2-1, the V gene TRBV5-1, with D tentatively TRBD2 (7 bases). Per the germline V gene, CDR1 is SGHRS and CDR2 is YFSETQ. This CDR3 has 16 residues. V gave up 4 bases and J gave up 7 bases, with 21 bases separating them. CDR3 amino acids: CASSRGGVGSWNEQFF. In DNA form, the CDR3 reads TGCGCCAGCAGCCGCGGGGGCGTCGGTAGCTGGAATGAGCAGTTCTTC.

V gene TRBV20-1 combines with J gene TRBJ2-2, with 9 bases matching TRBD1. Germline V CDR1 and CDR2: DFQATT, SNEGSKA (reference sequence). The ends lost 1 base at V and 4 bases at J; junction bases unmatched: 4. This CDR3 is 15 amino acids long. DNA for the CDR3: TGCAGTGCTAGAGTCCACAGGGGGCTCACCGGGGAGCTGTTTTTT. Translation gives CSARVHRGLTGELFF.

The V gene is TRBV7-6, the J gene TRBJ2-7; TRBD2 agrees at 8 bases. Germline trimming cut 3 bases from V and 6 bases from J; bases unmatched to any gene: 4. This CDR3 contains 13 residues. Germline V CDR1 and CDR2: SGHVS, FNYEAQ. CDR3 amino acids: CASSFRGGVEQYF. In nucleotides, the CDR3 is TGTGCCAGCAGCTTCCGGGGGGGGGTCGAGCAGTACTTC. The variable domain in full, with the rest retrieved from reference TRBV7-6 and TRBJ2-7, is GAGVSQSPRYKVTKRGQDVALRCDPISGHVSLYWYRQALGQGPEFLTYFNYEAQQDKSGLPNDRFSAERPEGSISTLTIQRTEQRDSAMYRCASSFRGGVEQYFGPGTRLTVT.

The sample holds many counts of this clonotype. V is TRBV28 and J is TRBJ2-3; D perhaps matches TRBD1 (5 bases). The length of the CDR3 is 16 residues. Deletions cut 7 bases from V and 1 base from J, with 18 bases between. Germline CDR1 reads MDHEN; CDR2 reads SYDVKM. The CDR3 reads CASTFPRQGGTDTQYF. The CDR3 coding sequence is TGTGCCAGCACCTTCCCTCGGCAGGGCGGCACAGATACGCAGTATTTT. The full variable domain, its missing parts supplied by reference TRBV28 and TRBJ2-3, is DVKVTQSSRYLVKRTGEKVFLECVQDMDHENMFWYRQDPGLGLRLIYFSYDVKMKEKGDIPEGYSVSREKKERFSLILESASTNQTSMYLCASTFPRQGGTDTQYFGPGTRLTVL.

This clonotype has more than one count but fewer than ten. The chain employs TRBV20-1 and TRBJ2-2; tentatively, D is TRBD2 (5 bases). This CDR3 has 15 residues. Trimming removed 0 bases from V and 5 bases from J, with 13 bases in between. Germline V gene lookup returns CDR1 DFQATT and CDR2 SNEGSKA (reference sequence). The CDR3 bases are TGCAGTGCTAGAGATGGCGGGCAAGGGACCGGGGAGCTGTTTTTT. Translated: CSARDGGQGTGELFF.

This chain joins TRBV5-4 and TRBJ2-1, with 12 bases aligning to TRBD2. CDR1 is SGHNT and CDR2 is YYREEE in the germline V gene (reference sequence). J gave up 8 bases and V 4 bases, and 7 bases lay outside the gene matches. The CDR3 has 15 amino acids. CDR3 bases: TGTGCCAGCAGCCCCCTAGCGGGAGGGCCCTATGAGCAGTTCTTC. Amino acid sequence: CASSPLAGGPYEQFF. Full variable domain (outside the CDR3, taken from reference TRBV5-4 and TRBJ2-1): ETGVTQSPTHLIKTRGQQVTLRCSSQSGHNTVSWYQQALGQGPQFIFQYYREEENGRGNFPPRFSGLQFPNYSSELNVNALELDDSALYLCASSPLAGGPYEQFFGPGTRLTVL.

The chain joins TRBV28 to TRBJ2-7, with 7 positions matching TRBD1. Germline trimming cut 6 bases from V and 3 bases from J; bases unmatched to any gene: 20. Germline assignment: CDR1 MDHEN and CDR2 SYDVKM. The CDR3 consists of 18 residues. DNA for the CDR3: TGTGCCAGCAGCCCACCCCCGACAGGGTCCCAACCTGGCTACGAGCAGTACTTC. Translation: CASSPPPTGSQPGYEQYF.

The genes are TRBV5-1 and TRBJ2-1; 7 bases align to TRBD1. Losses at the gene ends were 4 bases for V and 8 bases for J; bases not matched to a gene: 9. CDR3 length: 14 residues. Germline lookup yields CDR1 SGHRS and CDR2 YFSETQ. CDR3 DNA sequence: TGCGCCAGCAGCACAACCAGGGGGACCGATGAGCAGTTCTTC. This sequence encodes CASSTTRGTDEQFF. Based on the CDR3 plus reference TRBV5-1 and TRBJ2-1, the full variable domain is KAGVTQTPRYLIKTRGQQVTLSCSPISGHRSVSWYQQTPGQGLQFLFEYFSETQRNKGNFPGRFSGRQFSNSRSEMNVSTLELGDSALYLCASSTTRGTDEQFFGPGTRLTVL.

About this clonotype itself: Sequence at one end of the junction differs from germline and may be a read error. This chain links TRBV11-1 with TRBJ1-1, with D unresolved. In germline, CDR1 is SGHAT, CDR2 FQDESV (reference sequence). This CDR3 comprises 13 residues. The CDR3 DNA is TGTGCCAGCAGCTTTTTTTGGAACACTGAAGATTTCTTT. Amino acid sequence: CASSFFWNTEDFF.

V and J are TRBV6-8 and TRBJ1-1; D may be TRBD1 (5 bases). V was clipped by 4 bases and J by 0 bases, with 12 bases between them. This CDR3 region has 15 residues. In germline, CDR1 is MNHGY, CDR2 SAAAGT. CDR3 DNA sequence: TGTGCCAGCAGTTCTCAAAACAGGCTGAACACTGAAGCTTTCTTT. It yields the protein CASSSQNRLNTEAFF.

This clonotype occurred once. V is TRBV20-1 and J is TRBJ2-4; maybe TRBD1 (7 bases). V was pared by 0 bases and J by 2 bases, with 17 bases between. The CDR3 is made up of 17 amino acids. Germline V gene data show CDR1 as DFQATT and CDR2 as SNEGSKA (reference sequence). The CDR3 DNA reads as TGCAGTGCTAGAGAGCGGGCCCAGGGGGGCCCCAAAAACATTCAGTACTTC. Translated: CSARERAQGGPKNIQYF.